These T cell receptor beta chains were read from a single sample in a study of T cell responses to AZD1222 COVID-19 vaccine. Clones were sequenced by immunoSEQ multiplex PCR, and TCRdb holds only the in-frame ones, with some missing. The table has about 150,000 clones, 80% to 90% seen once. The material was peripheral blood, obtained 28 days after the second AZD1222 dose. These receptors came from an adult who received the AZD1222 COVID-19 vaccine. The CDR3 runs from the conserved cysteine through the conserved F or W. Fields, in order: J gene, D gene, V gene, clone size, CDR3 protein, CDR3 DNA. The D gene is left open where the match is weak. Only part of the rows carry a size: once, few, many, or a class if the clone is expanded.

>TRBJ2-1|.|TRBV7-2|.
CASRATSSYNEQFF
TGTGCCAGCAGGGCGACTAGCTCCTACAATGAGCAGTTCTTC
>TRBJ2-1|.|TRBV6-1|.
CASSERDEQFF
TGTGCCAGCAGTGAGCGGGATGAGCAGTTCTTC
>TRBJ2-7|TRBD2|TRBV4-1|few
CASSLGLAGGYEQYF
TGCGCCAGCAGCCTTGGACTAGCGGGAGGGTACGAGCAGTACTTC
>TRBJ1-4|TRBD1|TRBV7-9|.
CASSLDRGFVFF
TGTGCCAGCAGCCTCGACAGGGGTTTTGTGTTTTTT
>TRBJ1-1|.|TRBV7-2|.
CASSSGPGGTEAFF
TGTGCCAGCAGCTCCGGACCTGGGGGAACTGAAGCTTTCTTT
>TRBJ2-7|.|TRBV5-6|.
CASSTLRGGGYEQYF
TGTGCCAGCAGCACCCTTCGTGGGGGTGGGTACGAGCAGTACTTC
>TRBJ1-4|.|TRBV19|.
CASSGSRAEKLFF
TGTGCCAGTAGTGGATCAAGGGCAGAAAAACTGTTTTTT
>TRBJ1-2|.|TRBV11-2|.
CASSSLKSYGYTF
TGTGCCAGCAGCTCGCTCAAGTCCTATGGCTACACCTTC
>TRBJ1-2|.|TRBV12-5|.
CASGLVPSPYGGYTF
TGTGCTAGTGGTTTAGTTCCGTCCCCATATGGTGGCTACACCTTC
>TRBJ1-6|.|TRBV6-5|.
CASSRAGQVNSPLHF
TGTGCCAGCAGTAGGGCAGGCCAGGTGAATTCACCCCTCCACTTT
>TRBJ2-3|.|TRBV7-3|once
CASSFRDSTDTQYF
TGTGCCAGCAGCTTCCGGGACAGCACAGATACGCAGTATTTT
>TRBJ1-2|.|TRBV5-4|.
CASSLGGSRAGREGYTF
TGTGCCAGCAGCTTGGGAGGGTCAAGGGCAGGACGAGAAGGCTACACCTTC
>TRBJ2-7|TRBD2|TRBV28|.
CASSLWLAGGIHEQYF
TGTGCCAGCAGTTTATGGCTAGCGGGAGGTATTCACGAGCAGTACTTC
>TRBJ1-2|.|TRBV19|.
CASSIDQTGYGYTF
TGTGCCAGTAGTATAGACCAGACGGGGTACGGCTACACCTTC
>TRBJ2-7|TRBD1|TRBV5-1|.
CASRQGSGTNEQYF
TGCGCCAGCAGACAGGGGTCAGGGACAAACGAGCAGTACTTC
>TRBJ1-1|.|TRBV7-9|few
CASSRQGNTEAFF
TGTGCCAGCAGCCGCCAGGGAAACACTGAAGCTTTCTTT
>TRBJ2-7|TRBD2|TRBV7-2|.
CASSPFSGAGREQYF
TGTGCCAGCAGCCCCTTTAGCGGGGCTGGGAGGGAGCAGTACTTC
>TRBJ2-1|TRBD2|TRBV7-2|.
CASSLRLAEAYNEQFF
TGTGCCAGCAGCCTACGACTAGCGGAAGCCTACAATGAGCAGTTCTTC
>TRBJ2-7|.|TRBV7-2|few
CASSLDHNYEQYF
TGTGCCAGCAGCTTAGACCACAACTACGAGCAGTACTTC
>TRBJ1-1|.|TRBV27|.
CASRARGPRVNTEAFF
TGTGCCAGCAGGGCCAGGGGTCCCCGGGTGAACACTGAAGCTTTCTTT
>TRBJ2-7|.|TRBV4-3|.
CATWAPSYEQYF
TGCGCCACCTGGGCACCATCCTACGAGCAGTACTTC
>TRBJ2-1|.|TRBV25-1|.
CASTSGRGSSYNEQFF
TGTGCCAGCACGAGCGGGCGGGGTAGCTCCTACAATGAGCAGTTCTTC
>TRBJ2-7|.|TRBV9|.
CASSVVPAWEQYF
TGTGCCAGCAGCGTAGTTCCGGCCTGGGAGCAGTACTTC
>TRBJ2-3|TRBD2|TRBV25-1|.
CASHRRTSGSWTDTQYF
TGTGCCAGCCATCGTCGGACTAGCGGGAGTTGGACAGATACGCAGTATTTT
>TRBJ1-2|.|TRBV7-9|few
CASSPPSGNYGYTF
TGTGCCAGCAGCCCGCCCTCAGGAAACTATGGCTACACCTTC
>TRBJ1-4|TRBD1|TRBV18|.
CASSPRNRGRNEKLFF
TGTGCCAGCTCACCCCGCAACAGGGGGCGGAATGAAAAACTGTTTTTT
>TRBJ2-7|TRBD1|TRBV11-2|.
CASSLGTGSRQYF
TGTGCCAGCAGCTTGGGGACAGGGTCCCGGCAGTACTTC
>TRBJ2-3|TRBD2|TRBV6-4|.
CASTQLAGLTDTQYF
TGTGCCAGCACTCAACTAGCGGGCCTCACAGATACGCAGTATTTT
>TRBJ1-1|.|TRBV6-5|.
CASSTEINTEAFF
TGTGCCAGCAGCACCGAAATAAACACTGAAGCTTTCTTT
>TRBJ1-6|.|TRBV3-1/TRBV3-2|.
CASSQDQRSSYNSPLHF
TGTGCCAGCAGCCAAGATCAGAGGAGCTCCTATAATTCACCCCTCCACTTT
>TRBJ2-7|TRBD1|TRBV7-8|.
CASSFRDRGNEQYF
TGTGCCAGCAGCTTCCGGGACAGGGGGAACGAGCAGTACTTC
>TRBJ2-7|.|TRBV28|.
CASRRTGIYEQYF
TGTGCCAGCAGGAGGACTGGGATCTACGAGCAGTACTTC
>TRBJ2-3|TRBD2|TRBV7-9|.
CASSPFPAGVADTQYF
TGTGCCAGCAGCCCGTTCCCAGCGGGAGTAGCAGATACGCAGTATTTT
>TRBJ2-1|.|TRBV7-2|.
CASSLERSLYNEQFF
TGTGCCAGCAGCTTAGAGCGGAGCCTATACAATGAGCAGTTCTTC
>TRBJ1-3|.|TRBV6-2/TRBV6-3|.
CASSNGEPGNTIYF
TGTGCCAGCAGCAACGGGGAGCCTGGAAACACCATATATTTT
>TRBJ2-2|.|TRBV3-1/TRBV3-2|.
CASSQGSRVGGELFF
TGTGCCAGCAGCCAAGGTTCGAGGGTCGGCGGGGAGCTGTTTTTT
>TRBJ1-1|.|TRBV19|.
CASSTDINTEAFF
TGTGCCAGTAGTACCGACATAAACACTGAAGCTTTCTTT
>TRBJ2-3|.|TRBV7-3|.
CASSSRGDQDTQYF
TGTGCCAGCAGCTCCAGGGGGGACCAAGATACGCAGTATTTT
>TRBJ1-5|.|TRBV12-3/TRBV12-4|.
CASGEGVVQPQHF
TGTGCCTCGGGCGAAGGAGTAGTACAGCCCCAGCATTTT
>TRBJ2-1|.|TRBV5-1|once
CASSLNSGLYEQFF
TGCGCCAGCAGCTTGAACTCCGGGTTATATGAGCAGTTCTTC
>TRBJ1-1|TRBD1|TRBV28|.
CASSTGGRNTEAFF
TGTGCCAGCAGTACAGGGGGCCGGAACACTGAAGCTTTCTTT
>TRBJ2-1|.|TRBV7-3|.
CASSSSGYNEQFF
TGTGCCAGCAGCTCCTCAGGCTACAATGAGCAGTTCTTC
>TRBJ1-1|.|TRBV7-9|.
CASSPVYTEAFF
TGTGCCAGCAGCCCCGTTTACACTGAAGCTTTCTTT
>TRBJ2-5|TRBD2|TRBV10-3|once
CAISESAGGRETQYF
TGTGCCATCAGTGAGTCGGCGGGAGGGCGAGAGACCCAGTACTTC
>TRBJ2-2|.|TRBV5-4|.
CASSSGTDNTGELFF
TGTGCCAGCAGCTCCGGGACGGACAACACCGGGGAGCTGTTTTTT
>TRBJ2-6|.|TRBV24-1|.
CATSDPQGVGANVLTF
TGTGCCACCAGTGACCCACAGGGAGTTGGGGCCAACGTCCTGACTTTC
>TRBJ2-7|.|TRBV19|medium-sized
CASSMGPSWVEAYEQYF
TGTGCCAGTAGCATGGGTCCTTCGTGGGTGGAAGCCTACGAGCAGTACTTC
>TRBJ2-3|.|TRBV19|.
CASSMALSSYRAEDTQYF
TGTGCCAGTAGTATGGCCCTTTCATCCTACAGGGCCGAAGATACGCAGTATTTT
>TRBJ2-3|TRBD2|TRBV28|.
CASSPFREGHTQYF
TGTGCCAGCAGTCCGTTTCGGGAGGGACATACGCAGTATTTT
>TRBJ2-2|TRBD2|TRBV5-1|once
CASSFGAGVVPGELFF
TGCGCCAGCAGCTTCGGGGCGGGAGTAGTTCCCGGGGAGCTGTTTTTT
>TRBJ2-1|TRBD1|TRBV4-2|.
CASSLGTGGNEQFF
TGTGCCAGCAGCCTAGGGACAGGGGGCAATGAGCAGTTCTTC